This TCR beta chain was found in a study of OX40 agonist ivuxolimab in advanced cancers. Study-level results: Normalized expansion of T-cell clones was also low for some nonresponders. Specificity for antigen went undetermined in the expanded peripheral T cells.

Notes on this clone: The antigen remains undetermined.

V lost 4 bases and J lost 7; bases outside the gene matches: 8. CDR1 is SGHNT and CDR2 is YYREEE in the germline V gene (reference sequence). This CDR3 region has 15 residues. The protocol was immunoSEQ multiplex PCR, while the TCRdb copy is restricted to in-frame clones and leaves out a portion. In the table there are tens of thousands of clones, around nine tenths of which are singletons. Sequencing used CD4+ or CD8+ T cells sorted from blood, obtained in a trial of the OX40 agonist ivuxolimab. The genes are TRBV5-4 and TRBJ1-6; 7 positions agree with TRBD1. The receptor was derived from an adult with an advanced solid tumor such as melanoma, head and neck, liver or kidney cancer. DNA of the CDR3: TGTGCCAGCAGCCCCCGTTTAGGGGGCAATTCACCCCTCCACTTT. It encodes CASSPRLGGNSPLHF.